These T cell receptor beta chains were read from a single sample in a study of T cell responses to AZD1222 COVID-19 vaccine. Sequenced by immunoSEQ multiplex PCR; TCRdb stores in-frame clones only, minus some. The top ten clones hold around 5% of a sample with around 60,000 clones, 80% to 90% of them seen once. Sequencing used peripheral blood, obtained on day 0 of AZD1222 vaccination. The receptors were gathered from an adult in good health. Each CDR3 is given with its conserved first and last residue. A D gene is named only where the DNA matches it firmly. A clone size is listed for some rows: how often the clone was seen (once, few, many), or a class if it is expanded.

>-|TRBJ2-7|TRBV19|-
TGTGCCAGTAGTATAGGCGGACTTCCCCTTAGGGAGCAGTACTTC
CASSIGGLPLREQYF
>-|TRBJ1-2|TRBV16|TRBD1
TGTGCCAGCAGCTCCCGGACAGGGGACTATGGCTACACCTTC
CASSSRTGDYGYTF
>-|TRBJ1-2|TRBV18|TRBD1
TGTGCCAGCTCACCAGGGACAGGCGGGTTGTATGGCTACACCTTC
CASSPGTGGLYGYTF
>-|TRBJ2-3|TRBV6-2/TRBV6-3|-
TGTGCCAGCAGTTCGCAGGGGAGTGGAGATACGCAGTATTTT
CASSSQGSGDTQYF
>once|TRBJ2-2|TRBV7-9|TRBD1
TGTGCCAGTCGAATCAGGGGGCCTGGGGAGCTGTTTTTT
CASRIRGPGELFF
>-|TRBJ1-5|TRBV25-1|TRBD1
TGTGCCAGCAGTGAACAGGGAACAGGGGGCTGGCCCCAGCATTTT
CASSEQGTGGWPQHF
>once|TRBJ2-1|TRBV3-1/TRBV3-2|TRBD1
TGTGCCAGCAGCCTAACGGGACAGGGAAACAATGAGCAGTTCTTC
CASSLTGQGNNEQFF
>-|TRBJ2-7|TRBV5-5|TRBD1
TGTGCCAGCAGCTGGGGGGACAGGGGGTACGAGCAGTACTTC
CASSWGDRGYEQYF
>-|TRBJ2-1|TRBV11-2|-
TGTGCCAGCAGCTTAGGGTCTTCCTACAATGAGCAGTTCTTC
CASSLGSSYNEQFF
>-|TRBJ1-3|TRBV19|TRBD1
TGTGCCAGTAGCACAGGGGGGTATTCCGGAAACACCATATATTTT
CASSTGGYSGNTIYF
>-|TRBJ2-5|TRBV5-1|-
TGCGCCAGCAGCTTGGGTGCGCAGACCCAGTACTTC
CASSLGAQTQYF
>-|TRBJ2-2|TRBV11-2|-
TGTGCCAGCAGCTTAGATCCGACAGGAGGGACCGGGGAGCTGTTTTTT
CASSLDPTGGTGELFF
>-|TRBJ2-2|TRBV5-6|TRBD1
TGTGCCAGCAGCCAACACGGGACAGGGAACACCGGGGAGCTGTTTTTT
CASSQHGTGNTGELFF
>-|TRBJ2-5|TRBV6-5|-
TGTGCCAGCACCCAATCGGGTCGAGGGGGAGAGACCCAGTACTTC
CASTQSGRGGETQYF
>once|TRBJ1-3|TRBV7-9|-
TGTGCCAGCAGCTTAGTCGAAGGAAACACCATATATTTT
CASSLVEGNTIYF
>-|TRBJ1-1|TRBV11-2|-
TGTGCCAGCAGCTTAGGTAGGGGGGAGGGTGAAGCTTTCTTT
CASSLGRGEGEAFF
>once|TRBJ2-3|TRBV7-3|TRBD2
TGTGCCAGCAGCTTAGTTAGCGGGGGTAGCACAGATACGCAGTATTTT
CASSLVSGGSTDTQYF
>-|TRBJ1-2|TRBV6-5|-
TGTGCCAGCACCACAGAGTTGGTGTTGCATTCGCGCTACACCTTC
CASTTELVLHSRYTF
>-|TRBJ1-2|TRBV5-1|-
TGCGCCAGCAGCTTTCAGTCCAACTATGGCTACACCTTC
CASSFQSNYGYTF
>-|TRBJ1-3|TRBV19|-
TGTGCCAGTAGTACCCGTAGGAGGACTGGAAACACCATATATTTT
CASSTRRRTGNTIYF
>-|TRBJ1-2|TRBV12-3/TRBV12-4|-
TGTGCCTCCACTTGGGGGTTCCTCTATGGCTACACCTTC
CASTWGFLYGYTF
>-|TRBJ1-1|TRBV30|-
TGTGCCTGCAGCCGAAACGAACAGGGAGGTAGATCTAACACTGAAGCTTTCTTT
CACSRNEQGGRSNTEAFF
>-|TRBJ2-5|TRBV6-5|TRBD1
TGTGCCAGCAGCGTGACAGGGTCGGAATCAGAGACCCAGTACTTC
CASSVTGSESETQYF
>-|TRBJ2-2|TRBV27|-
TGTGCCAGCAGTTCCCACGGGGCAGCCGGGGAGCTGTTTTTT
CASSSHGAAGELFF
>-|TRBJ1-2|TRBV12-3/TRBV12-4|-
TGTGCCAGCAGTCCCGGGACGAAAAGGGGCTACACCTTC
CASSPGTKRGYTF
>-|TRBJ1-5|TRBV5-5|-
TGTGCCAGCAGCTTGGGTTCACCGAGGAGCAATCAGCCCCAGCATTTT
CASSLGSPRSNQPQHF
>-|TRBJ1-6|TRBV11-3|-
TGTGCCAGCAGCCCTGGTGATAGCTCCTATAATTCACCCCTCCACTTT
CASSPGDSSYNSPLHF
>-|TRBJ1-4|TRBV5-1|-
TGCGCCAGCAGACTCGACGGGGAGGAAAAACTGTTTTTT
CASRLDGEEKLFF